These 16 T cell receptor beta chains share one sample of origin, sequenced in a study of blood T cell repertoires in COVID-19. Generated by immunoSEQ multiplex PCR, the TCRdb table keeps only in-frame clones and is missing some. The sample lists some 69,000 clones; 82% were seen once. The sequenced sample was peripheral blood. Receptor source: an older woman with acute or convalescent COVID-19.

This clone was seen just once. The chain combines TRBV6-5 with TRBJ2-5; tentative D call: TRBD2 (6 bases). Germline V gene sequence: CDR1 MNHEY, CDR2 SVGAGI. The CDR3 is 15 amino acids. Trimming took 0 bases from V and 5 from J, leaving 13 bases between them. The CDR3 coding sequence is TGTGCCAGCAGTTACTCGGGACTCCGGGGGGAGACCCAGTACTTC. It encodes CASSYSGLRGETQYF.

CDR3 sequence reads: CASSYGTINTEAFF. In DNA form, the CDR3 reads TGTGCCAGCAGTTACGGAACTATAAACACTGAAGCTTTCTTT. The rearrangement uses TRBV6-2 or TRBV6-3 and TRBJ1-1; no clear D. The V end was cut by 2 bases, the J end by 2 bases, with 9 bases between. Germline V CDR1 and CDR2: MNHEY, SVGEGT. CDR3 length equals 14 residues.

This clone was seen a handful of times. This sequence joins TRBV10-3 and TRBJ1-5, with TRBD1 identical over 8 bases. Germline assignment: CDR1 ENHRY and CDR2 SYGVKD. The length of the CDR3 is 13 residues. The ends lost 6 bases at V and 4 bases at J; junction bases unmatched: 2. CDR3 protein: CAIRQGVNQPQHF. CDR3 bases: TGTGCCATCAGACAGGGGGTGAATCAGCCCCAGCATTTT.

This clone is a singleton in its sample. The CDR3 nucleotides read TGTGCCAGTAGTACCTGGACAGGGGCGAACACTGAAGCTTTCTTT. Translation: CASSTWTGANTEAFF. This chain uses TRBV19 with TRBJ1-1; TRBD1 agrees at 9 bases. J was trimmed by 1 base and V by 4 bases; bases with no gene match: 4. This CDR3 has 15 residues. Germline loops: CDR1 LNHDA, CDR2 SQIVND (reference sequence).

CDR3 amino acids: CASSSLQGHSGANVLTF. For the CDR3, the DNA is TGTGCCAGCAGCTCACTACAGGGTCACTCTGGGGCCAACGTCCTGACTTTC. The gene calls are TRBV7-6 and TRBJ2-6; the D gene is possibly TRBD1 (6 bases). V dropped 4 bases and J dropped 0 bases, with 13 bases sitting between them. The CDR3 is made up of 17 amino acids. Germline-derived CDR1 and CDR2 are SGHVS and FNYEAQ.

The CDR3 region is CASSFERGYNEQFF. CDR3 nucleotides: TGTGCCAGCAGCTTTGAGCGGGGGTACAATGAGCAGTTCTTC. This sequence joins TRBV7-2 and TRBJ2-1; TRBD2 agrees at 8 bases. The germline gives CDR1 SGHTA, CDR2 FQGNSA. Trimming at V came to 3 bases and at J to 4 bases, leaving 2 bases not matched to a gene. This CDR3 region has 14 residues.

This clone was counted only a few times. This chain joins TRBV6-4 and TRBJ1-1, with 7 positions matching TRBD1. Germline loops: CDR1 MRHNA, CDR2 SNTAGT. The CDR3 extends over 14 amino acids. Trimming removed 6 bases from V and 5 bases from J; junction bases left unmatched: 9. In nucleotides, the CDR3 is TGTGCCAGCAGGACTGGGACAGTGTGTACTGAAGCTTTCTTT. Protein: CASRTGTVCTEAFF.

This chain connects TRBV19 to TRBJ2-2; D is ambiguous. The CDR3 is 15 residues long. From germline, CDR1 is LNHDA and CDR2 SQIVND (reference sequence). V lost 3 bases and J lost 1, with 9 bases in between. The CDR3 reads CASSISGRNTGELFF. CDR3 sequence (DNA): TGTGCCAGTAGTATCTCAGGCAGGAACACCGGGGAGCTGTTTTTT.

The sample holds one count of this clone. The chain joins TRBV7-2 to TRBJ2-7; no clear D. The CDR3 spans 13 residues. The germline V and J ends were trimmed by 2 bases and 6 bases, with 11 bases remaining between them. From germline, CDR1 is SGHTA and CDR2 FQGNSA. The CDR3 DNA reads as TGTGCCAGCAGCTTAAGTATTTCCGGCGAGCAGTACTTC. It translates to CASSLSISGEQYF.

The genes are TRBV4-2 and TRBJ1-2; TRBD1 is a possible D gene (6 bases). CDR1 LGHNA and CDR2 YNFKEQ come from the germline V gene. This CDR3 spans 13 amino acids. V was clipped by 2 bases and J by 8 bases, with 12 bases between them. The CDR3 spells CASSQRTDQGYTF. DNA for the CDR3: TGTGCCAGCAGCCAACGGACAGACCAGGGCTACACCTTC.

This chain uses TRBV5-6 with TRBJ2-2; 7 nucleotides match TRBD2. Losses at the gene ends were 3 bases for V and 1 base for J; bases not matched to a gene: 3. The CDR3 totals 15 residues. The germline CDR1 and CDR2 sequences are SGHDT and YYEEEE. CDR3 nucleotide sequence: TGTGCCAGCAGCTCGGGACTATTGAACACCGGGGAGCTGTTTTTT. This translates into CASSSGLLNTGELFF.

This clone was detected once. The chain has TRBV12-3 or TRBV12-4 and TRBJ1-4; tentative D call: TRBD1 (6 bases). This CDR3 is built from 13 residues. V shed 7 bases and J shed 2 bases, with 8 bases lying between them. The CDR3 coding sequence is TGTGCCAGCACACAGGGCACTAATGAAAAACTGTTTTTT. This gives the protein CASTQGTNEKLFF.

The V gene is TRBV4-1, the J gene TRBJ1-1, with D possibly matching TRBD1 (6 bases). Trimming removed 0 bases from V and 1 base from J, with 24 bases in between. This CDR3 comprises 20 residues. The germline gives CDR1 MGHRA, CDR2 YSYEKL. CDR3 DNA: TGCGCCAGCAGCCAAGATTCCGGCGGTCACAGGGCCTCTCCGAACACTGAAGCTTTCTTT. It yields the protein CASSQDSGGHRASPNTEAFF.

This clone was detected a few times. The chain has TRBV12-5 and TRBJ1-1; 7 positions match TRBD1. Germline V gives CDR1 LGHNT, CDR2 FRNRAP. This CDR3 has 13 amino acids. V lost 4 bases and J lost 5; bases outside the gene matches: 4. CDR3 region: CASGSPGGTEAFF. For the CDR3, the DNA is TGTGCTAGTGGTTCTCCAGGGGGGACTGAAGCTTTCTTT.

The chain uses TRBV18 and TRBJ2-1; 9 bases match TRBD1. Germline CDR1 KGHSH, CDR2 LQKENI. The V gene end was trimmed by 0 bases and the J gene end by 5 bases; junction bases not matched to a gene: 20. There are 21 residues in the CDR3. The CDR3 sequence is CASSPPIFRGQGPSRNNEQFF. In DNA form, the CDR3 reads TGTGCCAGCTCACCACCGATTTTCAGGGGACAGGGCCCTTCCCGTAACAATGAGCAGTTCTTC.

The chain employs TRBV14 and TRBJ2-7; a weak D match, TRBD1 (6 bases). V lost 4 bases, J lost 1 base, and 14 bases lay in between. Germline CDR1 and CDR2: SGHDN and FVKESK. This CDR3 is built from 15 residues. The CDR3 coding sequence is TGTGCCAGCAGCCCACGGACAGTCCGTTCCTACGAGCAGTACTTC. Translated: CASSPRTVRSYEQYF.